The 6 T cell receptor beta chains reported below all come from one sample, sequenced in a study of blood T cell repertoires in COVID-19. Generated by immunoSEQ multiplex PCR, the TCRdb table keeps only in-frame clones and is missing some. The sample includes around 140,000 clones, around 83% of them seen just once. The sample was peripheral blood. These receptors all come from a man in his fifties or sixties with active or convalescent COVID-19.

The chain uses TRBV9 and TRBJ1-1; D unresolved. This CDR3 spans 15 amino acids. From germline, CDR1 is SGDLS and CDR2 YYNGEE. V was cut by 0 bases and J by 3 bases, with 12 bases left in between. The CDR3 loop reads CASSVDPGLDTEAFF. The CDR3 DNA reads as TGTGCCAGCAGCGTAGACCCGGGGTTGGACACTGAAGCTTTCTTT.

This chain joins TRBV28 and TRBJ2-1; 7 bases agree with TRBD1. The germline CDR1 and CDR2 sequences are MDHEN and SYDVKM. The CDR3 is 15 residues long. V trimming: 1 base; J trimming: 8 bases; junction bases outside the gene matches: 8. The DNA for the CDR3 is TGTGCCAGCAGTTTATCCCGCGACAGGGCCCATGAGCAGTTCTTC. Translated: CASSLSRDRAHEQFF.

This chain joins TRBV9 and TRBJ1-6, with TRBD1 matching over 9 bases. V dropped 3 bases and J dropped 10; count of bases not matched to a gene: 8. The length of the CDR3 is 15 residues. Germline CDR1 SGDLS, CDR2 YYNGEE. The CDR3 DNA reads TGTGCCAGCAGCGGTAACAGGGGGCTTGGGTCACCCCTCCACTTT. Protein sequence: CASSGNRGLGSPLHF.

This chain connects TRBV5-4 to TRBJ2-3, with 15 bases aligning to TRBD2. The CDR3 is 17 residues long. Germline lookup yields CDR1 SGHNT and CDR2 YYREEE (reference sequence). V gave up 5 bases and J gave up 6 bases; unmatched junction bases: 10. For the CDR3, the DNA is TGTGCCAGCAGGACTTGGACTAGCGGGGGGGCACATGATACGCAGTATTTT. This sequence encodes CASRTWTSGGAHDTQYF. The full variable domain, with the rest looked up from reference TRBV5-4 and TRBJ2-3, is ETGVTQSPTHLIKTRGQQVTLRCSSQSGHNTVSWYQQALGQGPQFIFQYYREEENGRGNFPPRFSGLQFPNYSSELNVNALELDDSALYLCASRTWTSGGAHDTQYFGPGTRLTVL.

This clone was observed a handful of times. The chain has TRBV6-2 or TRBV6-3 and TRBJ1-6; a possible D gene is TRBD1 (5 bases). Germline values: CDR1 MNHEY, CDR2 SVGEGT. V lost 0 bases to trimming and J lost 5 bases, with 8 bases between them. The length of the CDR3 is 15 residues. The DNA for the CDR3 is TGTGCCAGCAGTTACTCGTCAGGGAATAATTCACCCCTCCACTTT. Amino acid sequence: CASSYSSGNNSPLHF.

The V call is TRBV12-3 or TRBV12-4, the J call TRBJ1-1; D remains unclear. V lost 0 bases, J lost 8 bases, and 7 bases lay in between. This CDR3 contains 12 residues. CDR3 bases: TGTGCCAGCAGTTTAGCGCGGTCAGAAGCTTTCTTT. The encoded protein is CASSLARSEAFF.